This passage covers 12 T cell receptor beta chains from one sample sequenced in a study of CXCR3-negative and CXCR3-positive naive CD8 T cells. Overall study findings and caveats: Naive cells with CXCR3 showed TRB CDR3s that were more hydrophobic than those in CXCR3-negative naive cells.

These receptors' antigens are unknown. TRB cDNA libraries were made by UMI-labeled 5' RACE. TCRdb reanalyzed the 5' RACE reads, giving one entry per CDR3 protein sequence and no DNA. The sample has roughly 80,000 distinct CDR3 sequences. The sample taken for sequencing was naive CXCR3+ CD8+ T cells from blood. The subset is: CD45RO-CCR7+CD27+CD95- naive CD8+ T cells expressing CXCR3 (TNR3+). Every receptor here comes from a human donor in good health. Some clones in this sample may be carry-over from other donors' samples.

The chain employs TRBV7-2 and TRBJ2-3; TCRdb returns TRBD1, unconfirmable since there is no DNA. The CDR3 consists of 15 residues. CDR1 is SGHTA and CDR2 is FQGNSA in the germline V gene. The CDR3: CASSNREISTDTQYF.

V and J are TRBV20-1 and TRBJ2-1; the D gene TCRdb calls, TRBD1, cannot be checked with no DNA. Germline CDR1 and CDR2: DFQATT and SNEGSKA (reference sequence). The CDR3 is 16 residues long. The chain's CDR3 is CSASQVVTGVANEQFF.

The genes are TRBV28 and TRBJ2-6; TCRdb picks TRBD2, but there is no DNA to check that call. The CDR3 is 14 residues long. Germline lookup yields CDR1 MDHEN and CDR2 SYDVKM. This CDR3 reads CASSPPRGANVLTF.

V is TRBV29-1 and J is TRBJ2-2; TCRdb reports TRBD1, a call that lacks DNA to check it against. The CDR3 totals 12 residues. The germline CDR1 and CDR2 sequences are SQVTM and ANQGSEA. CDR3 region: CSVMTGTGELFF.

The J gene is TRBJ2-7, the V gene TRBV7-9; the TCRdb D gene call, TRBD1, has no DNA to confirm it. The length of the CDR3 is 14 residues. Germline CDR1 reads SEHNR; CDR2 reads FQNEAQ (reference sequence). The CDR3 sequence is CASSSDRDSYEQYF. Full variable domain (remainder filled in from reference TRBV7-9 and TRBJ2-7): DTGVSQNPRHKITKRGQNVTFRCDPISEHNRLYWYRQTLGQGPEFLTYFQNEAQLEKSRLLSDRFSAERPKGSFSTLEIQRTEQGDSAMYLCASSSDRDSYEQYFGPGTRLTVT.

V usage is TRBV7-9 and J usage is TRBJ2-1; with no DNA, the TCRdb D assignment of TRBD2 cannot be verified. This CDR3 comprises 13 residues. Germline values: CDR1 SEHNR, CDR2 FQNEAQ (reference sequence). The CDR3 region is CASSLLSGGEQFF.

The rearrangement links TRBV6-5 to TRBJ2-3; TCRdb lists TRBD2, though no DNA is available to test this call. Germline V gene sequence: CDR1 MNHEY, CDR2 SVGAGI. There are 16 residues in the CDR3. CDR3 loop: CASSATGRTSTDTQYF.

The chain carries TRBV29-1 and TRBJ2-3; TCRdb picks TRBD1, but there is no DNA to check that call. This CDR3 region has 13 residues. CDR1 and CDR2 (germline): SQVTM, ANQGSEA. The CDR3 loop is CSCSRGGTDTQYF.

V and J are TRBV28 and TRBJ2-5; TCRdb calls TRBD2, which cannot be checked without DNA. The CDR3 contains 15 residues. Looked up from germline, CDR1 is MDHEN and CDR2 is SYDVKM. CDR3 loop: CASSSLLARTETQYF. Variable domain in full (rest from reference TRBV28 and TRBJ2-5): DVKVTQSSRYLVKRTGEKVFLECVQDMDHENMFWYRQDPGLGLRLIYFSYDVKMKEKGDIPEGYSVSREKKERFSLILESASTNQTSMYLCASSSLLARTETQYFGPGTRLLVL.

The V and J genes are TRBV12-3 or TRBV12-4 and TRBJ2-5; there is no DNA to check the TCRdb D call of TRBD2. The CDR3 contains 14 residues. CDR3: CASSREAGGETQYF.

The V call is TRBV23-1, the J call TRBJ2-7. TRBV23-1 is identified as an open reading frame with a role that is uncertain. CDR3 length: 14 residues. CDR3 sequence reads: CASSQSRTTYEQYF.

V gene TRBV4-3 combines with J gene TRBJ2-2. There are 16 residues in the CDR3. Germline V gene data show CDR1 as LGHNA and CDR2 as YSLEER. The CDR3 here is CASSQDIGPNTGELFF.